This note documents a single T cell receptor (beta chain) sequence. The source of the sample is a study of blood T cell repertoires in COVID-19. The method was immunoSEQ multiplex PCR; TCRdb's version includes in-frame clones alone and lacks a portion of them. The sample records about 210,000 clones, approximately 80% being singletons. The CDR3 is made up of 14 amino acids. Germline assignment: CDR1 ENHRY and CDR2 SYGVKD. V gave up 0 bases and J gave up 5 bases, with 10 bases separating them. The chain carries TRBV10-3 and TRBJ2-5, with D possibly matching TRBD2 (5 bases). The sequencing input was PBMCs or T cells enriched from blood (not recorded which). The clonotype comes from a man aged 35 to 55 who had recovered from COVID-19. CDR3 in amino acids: CAISESAQRETQYF. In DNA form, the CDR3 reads TGTGCCATCAGTGAGTCGGCGCAGCGGGAGACCCAGTACTTC.